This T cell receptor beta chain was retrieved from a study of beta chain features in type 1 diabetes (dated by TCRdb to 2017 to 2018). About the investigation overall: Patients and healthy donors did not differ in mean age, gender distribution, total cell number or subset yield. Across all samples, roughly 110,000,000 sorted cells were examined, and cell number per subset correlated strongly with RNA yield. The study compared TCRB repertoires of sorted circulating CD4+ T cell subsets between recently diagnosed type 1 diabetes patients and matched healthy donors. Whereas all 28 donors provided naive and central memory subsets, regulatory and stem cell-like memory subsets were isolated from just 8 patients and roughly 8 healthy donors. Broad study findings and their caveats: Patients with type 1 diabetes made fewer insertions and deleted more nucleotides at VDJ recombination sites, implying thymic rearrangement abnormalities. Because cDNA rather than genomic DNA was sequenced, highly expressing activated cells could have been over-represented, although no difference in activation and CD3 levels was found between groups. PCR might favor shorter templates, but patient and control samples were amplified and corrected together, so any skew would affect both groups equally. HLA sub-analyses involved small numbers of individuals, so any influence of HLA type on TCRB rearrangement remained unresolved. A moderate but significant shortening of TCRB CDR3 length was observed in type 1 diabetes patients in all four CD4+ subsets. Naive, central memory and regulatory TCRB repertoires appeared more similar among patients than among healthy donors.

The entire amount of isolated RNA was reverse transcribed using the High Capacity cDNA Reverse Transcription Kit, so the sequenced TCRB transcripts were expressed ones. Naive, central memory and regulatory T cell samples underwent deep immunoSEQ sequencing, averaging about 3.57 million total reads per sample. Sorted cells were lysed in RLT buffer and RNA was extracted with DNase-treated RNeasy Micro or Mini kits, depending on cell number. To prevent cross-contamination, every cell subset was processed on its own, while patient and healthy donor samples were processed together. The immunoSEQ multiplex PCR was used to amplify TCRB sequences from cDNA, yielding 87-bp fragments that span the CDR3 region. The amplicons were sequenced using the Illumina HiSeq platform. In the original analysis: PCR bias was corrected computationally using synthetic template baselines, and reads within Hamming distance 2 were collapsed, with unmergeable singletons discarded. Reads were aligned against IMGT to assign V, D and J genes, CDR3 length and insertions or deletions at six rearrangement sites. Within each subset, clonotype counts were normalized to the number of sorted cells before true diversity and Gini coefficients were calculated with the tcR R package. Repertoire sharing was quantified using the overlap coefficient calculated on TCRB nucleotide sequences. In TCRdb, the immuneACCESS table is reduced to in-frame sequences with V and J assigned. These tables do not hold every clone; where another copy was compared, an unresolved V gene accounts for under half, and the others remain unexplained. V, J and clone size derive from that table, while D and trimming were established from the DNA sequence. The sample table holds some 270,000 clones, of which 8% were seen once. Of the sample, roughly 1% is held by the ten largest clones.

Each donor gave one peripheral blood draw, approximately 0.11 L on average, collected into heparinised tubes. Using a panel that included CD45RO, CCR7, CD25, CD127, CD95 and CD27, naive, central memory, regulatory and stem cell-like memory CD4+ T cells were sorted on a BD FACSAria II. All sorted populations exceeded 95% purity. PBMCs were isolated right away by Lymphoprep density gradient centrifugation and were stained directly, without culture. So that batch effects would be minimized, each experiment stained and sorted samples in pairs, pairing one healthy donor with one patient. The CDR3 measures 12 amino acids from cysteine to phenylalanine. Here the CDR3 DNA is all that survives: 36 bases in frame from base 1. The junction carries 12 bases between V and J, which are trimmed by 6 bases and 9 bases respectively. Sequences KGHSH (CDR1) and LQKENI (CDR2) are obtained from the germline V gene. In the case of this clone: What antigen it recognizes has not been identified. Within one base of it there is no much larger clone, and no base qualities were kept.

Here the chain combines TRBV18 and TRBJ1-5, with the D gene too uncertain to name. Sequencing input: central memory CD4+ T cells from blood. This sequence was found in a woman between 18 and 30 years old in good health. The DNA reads TGTGCCAGCTCCACCGGTGACGGGCCCCAGCATTTT. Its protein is CASSTGDGPQHF. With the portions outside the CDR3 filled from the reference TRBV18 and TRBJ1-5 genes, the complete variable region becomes NAGVMQNPRHLVRRRGQEARLRCSPMKGHSHVYWYRQLPEEGLKFMVYLQKENIIDESGMPKERFSAEFPKEGPSILRIQQVVRGDSAAYFCASSTGDGPQHFGDGTRLSIL.